What follows are 27 T cell receptor beta chains derived from one specimen sequenced in a study of regulatory T cells in long-lasting Graves disease. Both iRepertoire HTBI primers and Arm-PCR of CDR3 regions were used to build the TCR beta libraries. Via MiXCR, TCRdb re-called the multiplex PCR reads, giving one row per CDR3 protein. The table lists around 400,000 distinct CDR3 sequences, about 21% of them singletons. Regarding time point: persistent/refractory GD, antithyroid drugs over 5 years with positive TRAb. Following extraction of RNA from PBMCs, that RNA was used to make the TCR library. This material consisted of peripheral blood mononuclear cells (PBMCs), taken when the disease was refractory, from a patient treated with antithyroid drugs. Every receptor here comes from a female donor with Graves disease.

The chain carries TRBV3-1 and TRBJ2-1; D not certain. The CDR3 is 12 residues long. Germline values: CDR1 LGHDT, CDR2 YNNKEL (reference sequence). V was shortened by 8 bases and J by 8 bases, with 13 bases between the two germline ends. The CDR3: CASSNGIDEQFF. CDR3 bases: TGTGCCAGCTCCAACGGAATCGATGAGCAGTTCTTC.

This clonotype was counted at least ten times. The genes are TRBV28 and TRBJ2-5; D is possibly TRBD2 (6 bases). Deletions cut 4 bases from V and 3 bases from J, with 15 bases between. The germline V gene has CDR1 MDHEN and CDR2 SYDVKM. This CDR3 contains 15 residues. The CDR3 region is CASSSTRTPEETQYF. CDR3 DNA sequence: TGTGCCAGCAGTTCGACTAGAACACCTGAAGAGACCCAGTACTTC.

The chain is built from TRBV29-1 and TRBJ2-7, with D perhaps TRBD2 (5 bases). V was cut by 6 bases and J by 5 bases, with 14 bases left in between. The V gene's germline CDR1 is SQVTM and CDR2 ANQGSEA. This CDR3 is built from 12 residues. The CDR3 bases are TGCAGCGTCCAGGAGGAGAGCCACGAGCAGTACTTC. Translation gives CSVQEESHEQYF.

This clonotype was seen a few times. V is TRBV5-6 and J is TRBJ1-1; D might be TRBD1 (5 bases). This CDR3 is 15 amino acids long. CDR1 SGHDT and CDR2 YYEEEE come from the germline V gene. The V and J ends lost 6 bases and 1 base respectively, with 16 bases between them. The CDR3 sequence is CASNRPAGQNTEAFF. As DNA, the CDR3 is TGTGCCAGCAACCGACCCGCAGGGCAGAACACTGAAGCTTTCTTT.

The rearrangement links TRBV20-1 to TRBJ2-5; 9 bases align to TRBD2. Germline lookup yields CDR1 DFQATT and CDR2 SNEGSKA (reference sequence). The CDR3 sequence is 20 residues long. The V segment lost 1 base and the J segment 5 bases; nucleotides outside the gene matches: 23. The CDR3 DNA reads as TGCAGTGCTAGAGGGGATAGGTGGAGACTAGCGGTGGGGTATAGGGAGACCCAGTACTTC. Translating gives CSARGDRWRLAVGYRETQYF.

This clonotype has ten or more counts. The V gene is TRBV6-5, the J gene TRBJ1-1; D gene ambiguous. The CDR3 length is 11 residues. Per germline, CDR1 MNHEY and CDR2 SVGAGI. Trimming removed 2 bases at V and 11 bases at J, with 9 bases between. Written as DNA, the CDR3 is TGTGCCAGCAGTTACCAGATTAGGGCTTTCTTT. It codes for CASSYQIRAFF.

This clonotype was counted many times. The J gene is TRBJ1-5, the V gene TRBV28; 8 bases map to TRBD1. Unmatched junction bases numbered 6, after V lost 6 bases and J lost 5 bases. The V gene's germline CDR1 is MDHEN and CDR2 SYDVKM. The CDR3 extends over 14 amino acids. The chain's CDR3 is CASSNTGGDQPQHF. The CDR3 nucleotides read TGTGCCAGCAGCAACACAGGGGGGGATCAGCCCCAGCATTTT.

The chain uses TRBV20-1 and TRBJ1-5, with a tentative D call TRBD1 (6 bases). CDR1 and CDR2 from the germline V gene are DFQATT and SNEGSKA (reference sequence). Deletions cut 0 bases from V and 5 bases from J, with 20 bases between. The CDR3 sequence is 17 residues long. CDR3 DNA: TGCAGTGCTAGAGATCCGACAACCGGGACATTGGATCAGCCCCAGCATTTT. This gives the protein CSARDPTTGTLDQPQHF.

The CDR3 bases are TGTGCCAGCAGCAACGGGGCGGGTGGCGTCGGGAATGAGCAGTTCTTC. Protein sequence: CASSNGAGGVGNEQFF. The chain carries TRBV3-1 and TRBJ2-1; perhaps D is TRBD1 or TRBD2 (5 bases each). Trimming cost V 5 bases and J 7 bases, with 21 bases left between them. This CDR3 has 16 amino acids. The V gene's germline CDR1 is LGHDT and CDR2 YNNKEL (reference sequence).

The rearrangement links TRBV5-1 to TRBJ2-3, with 11 bases fitting TRBD2. This CDR3 is built from 17 residues. The germline V gene encodes CDR1 SGHRS and CDR2 YFSETQ. V was pared by 4 bases and J by 4 bases, with 11 bases of the junction left unmatched. CDR3 nucleotides: TGCGCCAGCAGCCCAATCACTAGCGGGAGTGGCGCAGATACGCAGTATTTT. It is translated as CASSPITSGSGADTQYF.

This clonotype was counted only a few times. The chain couples TRBV19 to TRBJ2-5; no clear D gene. CDR1 and CDR2 from the germline V gene are LNHDA and SQIVND (reference sequence). This CDR3 has 15 amino acids. The CDR3 region is CGSSLGESTQETQYF. The CDR3 DNA is TGTGGCTCCAGTCTCGGTGAATCAACCCAAGAGACCCAGTACTTC.

This clonotype has a single count. The CDR3 coding sequence is TGTGCCAGCAGCTTGTGGCGGGAAGGCGCAGATACGCAGTATTTT. Its protein is CASSLWREGADTQYF. V usage is TRBV7-2 and J usage is TRBJ2-3; D possibly corresponds to TRBD2 (6 bases). This CDR3 spans 15 amino acids. V was shortened by 3 bases and J by 4 bases, with 14 bases between the two germline ends. Germline CDR1 is SGHTA and CDR2 is FQGNSA.

The rearrangement joins TRBV7-8 to TRBJ2-1; D call uncertain. The length of the CDR3 is 13 residues. Germline V gene data show CDR1 as SGHVS and CDR2 as FQNEAQ. Trimming removed 4 bases at V and 6 bases at J, with 10 bases between. CDR3 sequence: CASSSLDVNEQFF. CDR3 bases: TGTGCCAGCAGCTCCTTAGACGTCAATGAGCAGTTCTTC.

CDR3 sequence reads: CASSALPGTAAHGYTF. The CDR3 DNA sequence: TGTGCCAGCAGCGCCTTACCCGGGACAGCCGCTCATGGCTACACCTTC. This chain uses TRBV13 with TRBJ1-2, with 7 bases lining up with TRBD1. The CDR3 is 16 residues long. V was pared by 5 bases and J by 6 bases, with 15 bases of the junction left unmatched. Germline-derived CDR1 and CDR2 are PRHDT and FYEKMQ (reference sequence).

This clonotype was counted a few times. V and J are TRBV5-1 and TRBJ2-1, with 7 nucleotides matching TRBD1. Germline CDR1 and CDR2: SGHRS and YFSETQ. V trimming: 5 bases; J trimming: 6 bases; junction bases outside the gene matches: 8. CDR3 length: 14 residues. CDR3 sequence reads: CASRTGTASNEQFF. Written as DNA, the CDR3 is TGCGCCAGCAGGACCGGGACAGCATCCAATGAGCAGTTCTTC.

On this clonotype: A junction end diverges from the germline sequence, so it may reflect a read error. This chain connects TRBV28 to TRBJ2-5; D is unclear. The CDR3 loop spans 13 amino acids. The germline CDR1 and CDR2 sequences are MDHEN and SYDVKM. CDR3 region: CARSLSGQETQYF. The CDR3 DNA reads as TGCGCCCGCAGTTTGTCCGGACAAGAGACCCAGTACTTC.

With respect to this clonotype: A much larger clone differs from this one at a single base, so this may be a read error. The chain combines TRBV3-1 with TRBJ2-2; D is perhaps TRBD2 (5 bases). The CDR3 is made up of 15 amino acids. Germline V gene sequence: CDR1 LGHDT, CDR2 YNNKEL (reference sequence). The CDR3 is CASSQVVSQHGELSF. CDR3 bases: TGTGCCAGCAGCCAAGTAGTAAGTCAACACGGGGAGCTGTCTTTT.

This clonotype was seen a handful of times. One end of the junction varies from germline; a read error may be responsible. The V and J genes are TRBV24-1 and TRBJ2-5; perhaps D is TRBD1 or TRBD2 (6 bases each). CDR1 KGHDR and CDR2 SFDVKD come from the germline V gene. The CDR3 covers 15 residues. This CDR3 reads CATSDFPGAQGTQYF. In DNA, the CDR3 is TGTGCCACCAGTGATTTCCCGGGGGCCCAAGGGACCCAGTACTTC.

The table lists this clonotype with many counts. V is TRBV25-1 and J is TRBJ1-1, with D unclear. The ends were cut back, 4 bases at V and 2 bases at J, with 11 bases in the middle. Germline loops: CDR1 MGHDK, CDR2 SYGVNS. CDR3 length: 14 amino acids. CDR3 protein: CASSVQDINTEAFF. CDR3 coding DNA: TGTGCCAGCAGTGTGCAAGACATTAACACTGAAGCTTTCTTT.

Concerning this clonotype: A much larger clone sits a single nucleotide away, making a read error possible. The chain employs TRBV27 and TRBJ1-2; D is perhaps TRBD1 (5 bases). The V gene's germline CDR1 is MNHEY and CDR2 SMNVEV (reference sequence). CDR3 length equals 14 residues. CDR3 region: CAGSPTGGSDGYTF. The DNA of the CDR3 is TGTGCCGGCAGTCCCACGGGGGGGTCGGATGGCTACACCTTC.

There are many counts of this clonotype. The conserved closing phenylalanine or tryptophan is absent in this CDR3, likely reflecting a read error. The DNA is left out, because the CDR3 cannot be placed on it with certainty; the CDR3 is given as TCRdb lists it. This rearrangement joins TRBV28 to TRBJ2-5; the D call TRBD2 from the table was never checked on the DNA. The CDR3 adds up to 9 amino acids, both ends counted. Germline V gene lookup returns CDR1 MDHEN and CDR2 SYDVKM. This CDR3 is CASSSRLAG.

At least ten counts were recorded for this clonotype. The rearrangement uses TRBV28 and TRBJ1-1; D is unresolved. The CDR3 is 15 amino acids. V was clipped by 7 bases and J by 1 base, with 16 bases between them. Germline CDR1 and CDR2: MDHEN and SYDVKM. CDR3 bases: TGTGCCAGCACCCCAATGGGGTCTTCGAACACTGAAGCTTTCTTT. This encodes CASTPMGSSNTEAFF. Complete variable domain (other parts from reference TRBV28 and TRBJ1-1): DVKVTQSSRYLVKRTGEKVFLECVQDMDHENMFWYRQDPGLGLRLIYFSYDVKMKEKGDIPEGYSVSREKKERFSLILESASTNQTSMYLCASTPMGSSNTEAFFGQGTRLTVV.

Ten or more counts support this clonotype. The gene calls are TRBV2 and TRBJ2-5; D is unclear. This CDR3 has 13 residues. Germline V gene sequence: CDR1 SNHLY, CDR2 FYNNEI. V dropped 7 bases and J dropped 5 bases, with 14 bases sitting between them. The CDR3 here is CASIHASGETQYF. CDR3 sequence (DNA): TGTGCCAGCATACACGCATCCGGGGAGACCCAGTACTTC.

This clonotype has ten or more counts. J is TRBJ2-7 and V is TRBV7-9; no definite D call. Trimming shortened V by 4 bases and J by 3 bases, and 7 bases separated the two germline ends. The germline CDR1 and CDR2 sequences are SEHNR and FQNEAQ (reference sequence). The CDR3 runs to 12 residues. The CDR3 loop is CASSSRLYEQYF. Here the CDR3 DNA reads TGTGCCAGCAGCTCCCGACTCTACGAGCAGTACTTC. Complete variable domain (other parts from reference TRBV7-9 and TRBJ2-7): DTGVSQNPRHKITKRGQNVTFRCDPISEHNRLYWYRQTLGQGPEFLTYFQNEAQLEKSRLLSDRFSAERPKGSFSTLEIQRTEQGDSAMYLCASSSRLYEQYFGPGTRLTVT.

This clonotype was picked up a small number of times. The chain combines TRBV6-1 with TRBJ1-2; the D gene is possibly TRBD1 (5 bases). CDR1 is MNHNS, CDR2 SASEGT, per germline. Trimming cost V 6 bases and J 4 bases, with 12 bases left between them. CDR3 length: 13 amino acids. This CDR3 reads CASSPGHGYGYTF. The DNA of the CDR3 is TGTGCCAGCAGCCCCGGACACGGCTATGGCTACACCTTC.

The V and J genes are TRBV5-1 and TRBJ2-3; D may correspond to TRBD1 or TRBD2 (5 bases each). The CDR3 sequence is 14 residues long. Trimming took off 5 bases at V and 5 bases at J, with 15 bases between the two ends. Germline V lookup: CDR1 SGHRS, CDR2 YFSETQ. Here the CDR3 DNA reads TGCGCCAGCAGAACCGGGACGGCGGTAGATACGCAGTATTTT. As protein: CASRTGTAVDTQYF.

This clonotype occurred once. The gene calls are TRBV12-3 or TRBV12-4 and TRBJ1-5; weak D call: TRBD1 (5 bases). Trimming removed 6 bases from V and 0 bases from J, with 15 bases in between. The CDR3 runs 16 residues. CDR3 sequence (DNA): TGTGCCAGCAGCTCGGATACAGGTAATAGCAATCAGCCCCAGCATTTT. This codes for CASSSDTGNSNQPQHF.